These 19 T cell receptor beta chains were sequenced from one sample in a study of vaccination effects on CD4 cells after COVID-19 (dated by TCRdb to 2022 to 2024). In the ViraFEST assay, PBMC were stimulated with viral peptide pools, and antigen-specific CD4+ T cell clonotypes were then identified by expansion using TCR sequencing. After around eleven days of culture, CD4+ T cells were isolated with the EasySep CD4+ T cell isolation kit. Participants received two doses of either the BNT162b2 or the mRNA-1273 mRNA SARS-CoV-2 vaccine. Receptor amplification or capture employed the immunoSEQ multiplex PCR assay. Held by TCRdb, this immuneACCESS table contains in-frame sequences only and omits some clones. Under half of the omission traces to an unresolved V gene where checked; the cause of the rest is unknown. The sample table lists about 66,000 clones, approximately 76% of them with a count of one. The ten largest clones represent 0.85% to 1% of the sample.

Antigens for these TCRs are unknown. The sequenced sample was CD4+ T cells from PBMCs cultured with HCoV-OC43 spike peptides, obtained after COVID-19 vaccination. The sample's cell subset or site label is to be understood as: HCoV-OC43 spike overlapping peptide pool stimulation. These receptors were taken from a human donor who received a COVID-19 vaccine.

The genes are TRBV18 and TRBJ2-3, with TRBD1 matching 8 bases. CDR3 size: 15 residues. V lost 5 bases and J lost 0; bases outside the gene matches: 4. Per the germline V gene, CDR1 is KGHSH and CDR2 is LQKENI. CDR3 bases: TGTGCCAGCTCAAAGGACAGGGTGAGCACAGATACGCAGTATTTT. Its protein product is CASSKDRVSTDTQYF.

The chain employs TRBV18 and TRBJ1-5, with D perhaps matching TRBD1 (5 bases). This CDR3 comprises 15 residues. V was trimmed by 3 bases and J by 4 bases, leaving 13 bases between them. Germline lookup yields CDR1 KGHSH and CDR2 LQKENI. Here the CDR3 reads CASSPGRVENQPQHF. Written as DNA, the CDR3 is TGTGCCAGCTCACCGGGGCGGGTTGAGAATCAGCCCCAGCATTTT.

This clone was detected once. V and J are TRBV18 and TRBJ2-5, with 12 bases matching TRBD2. The trim removed 4 bases at V and 2 bases at J, leaving 2 bases unmatched. This CDR3 comprises 15 residues. Germline V gives CDR1 KGHSH, CDR2 LQKENI. CDR3 sequence: CASSLGLAGQETQYF. The CDR3 region has the DNA TGTGCCAGCTCACTCGGACTAGCGGGACAAGAGACCCAGTACTTC.

The chain links TRBV4-2 to TRBJ2-3, with D unclear. The CDR3 length is 14 residues. V dropped 1 base and J dropped 8 bases, with 13 bases sitting between them. Germline assignment: CDR1 LGHNA and CDR2 YNFKEQ. The CDR3 reads CASSQVNLPATQYF. The CDR3 coding sequence is TGTGCCAGCAGCCAAGTAAATCTTCCTGCTACGCAGTATTTT.

This chain links TRBV19 with TRBJ1-5; perhaps TRBD1 as D (5 bases). The germline V gene has CDR1 LNHDA and CDR2 SQIVND (reference sequence). This CDR3 spans 14 amino acids. Trimming removed 9 bases at V and 5 bases at J, with 17 bases between. As DNA, the CDR3 is TGTGCCAGCTCCGGGACCTTAGGGCATCAGCCCCAGCATTTT. Residues: CASSGTLGHQPQHF.

The genes are TRBV24-1 and TRBJ1-2; D gene uncertain. CDR1 and CDR2 from the germline V gene are KGHDR and SFDVKD. V was trimmed by 7 bases and J by 0 bases, leaving 11 bases between them. The CDR3 loop spans 14 amino acids. The CDR3 nucleotides are TGTGCCACCAGCCCGGGAGTCTCTAACTATGGCTACACCTTC. Its protein product is CATSPGVSNYGYTF.

The CDR3 spells CASTTRVNQPQHF. The DNA of the CDR3 is TGTGCCAGCACCACGAGGGTTAATCAGCCCCAGCATTTT. The genes are TRBV12-3 or TRBV12-4 and TRBJ1-5; D not certain. V was clipped by 7 bases and J by 4 bases, with 11 bases between them. This CDR3 region has 13 residues.

The V and J genes are TRBV7-2 and TRBJ2-4, with D perhaps being TRBD1 or TRBD2 (7 bases each). Germline CDR1 SGHTA, CDR2 FQGNSA. The CDR3 consists of 15 residues. With 6 bases removed from V and 3 bases from J, the gap between germline ends came to 15 bases. CDR3 DNA: TGTGCCAGCAGAACAGACAGGGAGGGCAAAAACATTCAGTACTTC. It translates to CASRTDREGKNIQYF.

The chain employs TRBV28 and TRBJ1-4; 7 positions agree with TRBD1. Losses at the gene ends were 7 bases for V and 5 bases for J; bases not matched to a gene: 10. The CDR3 length is 15 residues. Germline assignment: CDR1 MDHEN and CDR2 SYDVKM. CDR3 nucleotide sequence: TGTGCCAGCAACCCAGGGGGGACAGCGAATGAAAAACTGTTTTTT. Translation: CASNPGGTANEKLFF.

This clone turned up a few times. The chain uses TRBV4-1 and TRBJ1-5; D possibly corresponds to TRBD1 (5 bases). Trimming cost V 4 bases and J 4 bases, with 14 bases left between them. CDR3 size: 15 residues. Germline V gene sequence: CDR1 MGHRA, CDR2 YSYEKL. CDR3 protein: CASSREDRVNQPQHF. The CDR3 DNA reads TGCGCCAGCAGCCGCGAAGACAGAGTAAATCAGCCCCAGCATTTT.

This chain connects TRBV29-1 to TRBJ2-2; 8 nucleotides match TRBD1. The CDR3 has 13 residues. The junction had 5 bases not matched to a gene; V was cut back by 3 bases and J by 8 bases. Germline V gene lookup returns CDR1 SQVTM and CDR2 ANQGSEA. The CDR3 DNA is TGCAGCGTTGAGGTCAGGGGGCAGGGGGAGCTGTTTTTT. Translating gives CSVEVRGQGELFF.

The CDR3 bases are TGCAGCGTTTCCCGGACAGGGCAAGAGACCCAGTACTTC. Protein sequence: CSVSRTGQETQYF. V and J are TRBV29-1 and TRBJ2-5; the match to TRBD1 covers 8 bases. The germline CDR1 and CDR2 sequences are SQVTM and ANQGSEA. The CDR3 has 13 amino acids. The V segment lost 5 bases and the J segment 2 bases; nucleotides outside the gene matches: 4.

The chain joins TRBV12-3 or TRBV12-4 to TRBJ1-5, with D unclear. The CDR3 runs to 12 residues. V lost 5 bases to trimming and J lost 1 base, with 3 bases between them. For the CDR3, the DNA is TGTGCCAGCAGTCCAAGCAATCAGCCCCAGCATTTT. Protein sequence: CASSPSNQPQHF.

In this sample, this clone turned up once. J is TRBJ1-2 and V is TRBV27; no reliable D call. Per the germline V gene, CDR1 is MNHEY and CDR2 is SMNVEV (reference sequence). V was pared by 3 bases and J by 2 bases, with 19 bases between. This CDR3 region has 17 residues. The DNA of the CDR3 is TGTGCCAGCAGTTTCGGAGGGCACGTCCCTCTGAACTATGGCTACACCTTC. It translates to CASSFGGHVPLNYGYTF.

The rearrangement joins TRBV5-3 to TRBJ1-5, with a possible D match to TRBD1 (5 bases). TRBV5-3 has ORF status, its function being uncertain. The V and J ends lost 2 bases and 4 bases respectively, with 16 bases between them. The CDR3 is 16 residues long. The CDR3 bases are TGTGCCAGAAGCTTTTGGGGGGTGGCCAAAAATCAGCCCCAGCATTTT. Amino acids: CARSFWGVAKNQPQHF.

The chain links TRBV29-1 to TRBJ2-3; no clear D. The CDR3 contains 16 residues. Germline values: CDR1 SQVTM, CDR2 ANQGSEA. Trimming took off 4 bases at V and 0 bases at J, with 17 bases between the two ends. CDR3 bases: TGCAGCGTTGTCTGGTATCGAGTCCTCAGCACAGATACGCAGTATTTT. Translated, it gives CSVVWYRVLSTDTQYF.

The rearrangement joins TRBV20-1 to TRBJ2-7, with 9 bases matching TRBD1. Germline trimming cut 3 bases from V and 9 bases from J; bases unmatched to any gene: 12. Germline V gene sequence: CDR1 DFQATT, CDR2 SNEGSKA (reference sequence). This CDR3 contains 14 residues. The CDR3 sequence: CSASEMDRGGGQYV. CDR3 in DNA: TGCAGTGCTAGTGAGATGGACAGGGGAGGGGGGCAGTACGTC.

This chain joins TRBV5-4 and TRBJ2-2, with D tentatively TRBD1 (5 bases). Germline lookup yields CDR1 SGHNT and CDR2 YYREEE (reference sequence). The length of the CDR3 is 15 residues. The ends were cut back, 7 bases at V and 3 bases at J, with 16 bases in the middle. The CDR3 sequence is CASSLAGLDTGELFF. CDR3 nucleotides: TGTGCCAGCTCCTTGGCAGGGTTGGACACCGGGGAGCTGTTTTTT. The entire variable domain, with the rest obtained from reference TRBV5-4 and TRBJ2-2, is as follows: ETGVTQSPTHLIKTRGQQVTLRCSSQSGHNTVSWYQQALGQGPQFIFQYYREEENGRGNFPPRFSGLQFPNYSSELNVNALELDDSALYLCASSLAGLDTGELFFGEGSRLTVL.

The genes are TRBV24-1 and TRBJ2-5; TRBD1 agrees at 10 bases. V lost 2 bases, J lost 5 bases, and 7 bases stayed unmatched. This CDR3 region has 16 residues. Germline CDR1 is KGHDR and CDR2 is SFDVKD. CDR3 protein: CATSDSGTGVRETQYF. CDR3 coding DNA: TGTGCCACCAGTGATTCGGGGACAGGGGTTCGGGAGACCCAGTACTTC.